Reported below is one T cell receptor (beta chain). The antigen is unknown. Trimming took 1 base from V and 6 from J, leaving 29 bases between them. The CDR3 is made up of 19 amino acids. The germline V gene has CDR1 DFQATT and CDR2 SNEGSKA (reference sequence). This entry is derived from a study of T-cell memory formation after mild COVID-19. Looking at the study overall: Largely donor-specific TCR clusters were found.

TCRdb re-derived calls from the 5' RACE reads in MiXCR, one entry per CDR3 protein. The top ten clones hold around 8.8% of a sample with roughly 400,000 distinct CDR3 sequences, 24% of them seen once. Findings of the study overall: Largely, contracting CD4+ clones fell within CM and EM, and contracting CD8+ clones within EMRA. Within pre-infection memory, some responding clones were found, suggesting cross-reactive memory joined.

Sample: PBMCs or a T cell subset sorted from them (not recorded which). The chain carries TRBV20-1 and TRBJ2-3, with a tentative D call TRBD1 (6 bases). This receptor was obtained from an adult woman who had mild COVID-19 (a few samples of this study predate the infection). Cell type and time point are not known. CDR3 bases: TGCAGTGCTAGAGTGGGGGCTAGCCGGGACCCCTTAGGCGGGGATACGCAGTATTTT. It encodes CSARVGASRDPLGGDTQYF.